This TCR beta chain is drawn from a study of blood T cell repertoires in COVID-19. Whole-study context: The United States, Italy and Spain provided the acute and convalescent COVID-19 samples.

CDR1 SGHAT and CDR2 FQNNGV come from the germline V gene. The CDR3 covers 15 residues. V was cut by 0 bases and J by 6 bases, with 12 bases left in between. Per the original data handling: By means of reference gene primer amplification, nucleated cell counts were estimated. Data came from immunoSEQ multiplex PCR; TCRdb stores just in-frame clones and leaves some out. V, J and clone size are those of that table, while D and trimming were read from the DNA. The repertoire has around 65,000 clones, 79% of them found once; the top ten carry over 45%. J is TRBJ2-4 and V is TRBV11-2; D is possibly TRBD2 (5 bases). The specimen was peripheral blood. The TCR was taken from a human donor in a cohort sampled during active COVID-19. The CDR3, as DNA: TGTGCCAGCAGCTTAGATATTCGAGGGCGAAACATTCAGTACTTC. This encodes CASSLDIRGRNIQYF. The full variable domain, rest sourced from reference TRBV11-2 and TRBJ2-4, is EAGVAQSPRYKIIEKRQSVAFWCNPISGHATLYWYQQILGQGPKLLIQFQNNGVVDDSQLPKDRFSAERLKGVDSTLKIQPAKLEDSAVYLCASSLDIRGRNIQYFGAGTRLSVL.